Sequencing of this TCR beta chain was carried out in a study of blood T cell repertoires in COVID-19. Across about two dozen US areas, participants ranged in age from roughly 18 to 95 years. All recovered Cohort 3 donors got two negative PCRs, got clearance, or saw symptom resolution. The method was immunoSEQ multiplex PCR; TCRdb's version includes in-frame clones alone and lacks a portion of them. The profile covers 200,000 to 250,000 clones, with more than 85% appearing a single time and roughly 4% taken by the ten largest. The CDR3 totals 12 residues. V dropped 3 bases and J dropped 7 bases, with 8 bases sitting between them. CDR1 is MDHEN, CDR2 SYDVKM, per germline.

Sequences were obtained from PBMCs or T cells enriched from blood (not recorded which). The rearrangement joins TRBV28 to TRBJ2-3, with D tentatively TRBD2 (5 bases). The TCR sequence derives from a woman aged 25 to 39 who had recovered from COVID-19. The CDR3 region has the DNA TGTGCCAGCAGTTTTGGGGAGAATACGCAGTATTTT. It codes for CASSFGENTQYF.